The 20 T cell receptor beta chains below come from one sample, sequenced in a study of OX40 agonist ivuxolimab in advanced cancers. Assay used: immunoSEQ multiplex PCR; TCRdb lists only in-frame clones, some missing. The table has over 80,000 clones, 70% to 90% seen once. The material was CD4+ or CD8+ T cells sorted from blood, obtained in a trial of the OX40 agonist ivuxolimab. The receptors come from an adult with an advanced solid tumor such as melanoma, head and neck, liver or kidney cancer.

The chain uses TRBV9 and TRBJ2-1, with TRBD2 matching 9 bases. Losses at the gene ends were 0 bases for V and 9 bases for J; bases not matched to a gene: 10. The CDR3 runs 16 residues. Germline V gives CDR1 SGDLS, CDR2 YYNGEE. This CDR3 reads CASSVASSGSLSEQFF. The DNA for the CDR3 is TGTGCCAGCAGCGTAGCGAGTAGCGGGAGTCTAAGTGAGCAGTTCTTC.

The chain carries TRBV30 and TRBJ1-1; D might be TRBD1 (5 bases). Germline loops: CDR1 GTSNPN, CDR2 SVGIG (reference sequence). The CDR3 is 12 residues long. Trimming left V 1 base short and J 6 bases short, with 9 bases between. DNA for the CDR3: TGTGCCTGGAGTGGAGACAGATCTGAAGCTTTCTTT. Its translation is CAWSGDRSEAFF.

The chain combines TRBV10-1 with TRBJ1-1, with 8 positions matching TRBD1. CDR1 and CDR2 from the germline V gene are WNHNN and SYGVQD (reference sequence). J lost 7 bases, V lost 5 bases, and 12 bases had no gene match. The CDR3 loop spans 15 amino acids. The CDR3 DNA reads as TGCGCCAGCAGTCCCAGGACAGGGACGTTTTATGAAGCTTTCTTT. It encodes CASSPRTGTFYEAFF.

The V and J genes are TRBV7-2 and TRBJ1-5; D unclear. V lost 1 base and J lost 4, with 2 bases in between. The CDR3 runs 12 residues. Germline V lookup: CDR1 SGHTA, CDR2 FQGNSA. Written as DNA, the CDR3 is TGTGCCAGCAGCTTAGGGAATCAGCCCCAGCATTTT. This encodes CASSLGNQPQHF.

This clone was seen a few times. The rearrangement uses TRBV19 and TRBJ1-1, with D uncertain. Germline values: CDR1 LNHDA, CDR2 SQIVND (reference sequence). Trimming cost V 9 bases and J 0 bases, with 11 bases left between them. The CDR3 totals 13 residues. CDR3 residues: CASRRTVNTEAFF. The CDR3 DNA is TGTGCCAGCCGAAGGACGGTGAACACTGAAGCTTTCTTT.

The chain links TRBV2 to TRBJ2-1; D is possibly TRBD2 (6 bases). Trimming took off 8 bases at V and 8 bases at J, with 16 bases between the two ends. The germline CDR1 and CDR2 sequences are SNHLY and FYNNEI. CDR3 length: 13 residues. The CDR3 DNA follows: TGTGCCAGCTCTGAGACTAGAATTGATGAGCAGTTCTTC. It encodes CASSETRIDEQFF.

V and J are TRBV10-3 and TRBJ2-6; D is possibly TRBD2 (6 bases). CDR1 and CDR2 from the germline V gene are ENHRY and SYGVKD. Trimming pared 6 bases from V and 0 bases from J, leaving 21 bases between. This CDR3 has 19 amino acids. DNA for the CDR3: TGTGCCATCAGCCTCTCAGTGGGGGACTCCGTCTCTGGGGCCAACGTCCTGACTTTC. Protein sequence: CAISLSVGDSVSGANVLTF.

The chain is built from TRBV6-5 and TRBJ1-5; 10 bases map to TRBD1. The germline V gene encodes CDR1 MNHEY and CDR2 SVGAGI. The CDR3 is made up of 15 amino acids. Trimming at V came to 6 bases and at J to 4 bases, leaving 6 bases not matched to a gene. The CDR3, as DNA: TGTGCCAGCAGATTAGGGACAGGGGTAAATCAGCCCCAGCATTTT. Its protein is CASRLGTGVNQPQHF.

The CDR3 bases are TGTGCCAGCAGCTTAGATCGAACAAGAGCGGGGGATGAGCAGTTCTTC. Protein product: CASSLDRTRAGDEQFF. The gene calls are TRBV11-3 and TRBJ2-1; 8 bases are shared with TRBD2. Germline assignment: CDR1 SGHNT and CDR2 YENEEA. V shed 0 bases, J shed 8 bases, and the junction held 9 bases outside the gene matches. The CDR3 runs 16 residues.

The chain recombines TRBV11-2 with TRBJ2-1; TRBD2 might be the D (6 bases). The V and J ends lost 1 base and 2 bases respectively, with 6 bases between them. Germline assignment: CDR1 SGHAT and CDR2 FQNNGV. CDR3 length: 14 amino acids. The CDR3 reads CASSLGGAYNEQFF. The CDR3 nucleotides are TGTGCCAGCAGCTTAGGGGGGGCCTACAATGAGCAGTTCTTC.

The chain employs TRBV6-1 and TRBJ1-1; D remains ambiguous. The V gene's germline CDR1 is MNHNS and CDR2 SASEGT. The CDR3 is 13 amino acids. Trimming left V 6 bases short and J 3 bases short, with 11 bases between. The CDR3 reads CASRKGGDTEAFF. The CDR3 nucleotides read TGTGCCAGCAGAAAGGGTGGTGACACTGAAGCTTTCTTT.

The chain uses TRBV7-9 and TRBJ1-3; no clear D gene. Germline loops: CDR1 SEHNR, CDR2 FQNEAQ (reference sequence). The V and J ends lost 3 bases and 0 bases respectively, with 12 bases between them. The CDR3 extends over 16 amino acids. The CDR3 DNA is TGTGCCAGCAGCTTTCTTTTAGGTGGCTCTGGAAACACCATATATTTT. Amino acid sequence: CASSFLLGGSGNTIYF.

The chain uses TRBV7-2 and TRBJ2-1, with D perhaps being TRBD1 or TRBD2 (7 bases each). This CDR3 is 14 amino acids long. Germline assignment: CDR1 SGHTA and CDR2 FQGNSA. V lost 1 base to trimming and J lost 14 bases, with 18 bases between them. CDR3: CASSLEVRGTEKFF. CDR3 in DNA: TGTGCCAGCAGCTTAGAAGTGCGGGGGACAGAGAAGTTCTTC. The entire variable domain, with the rest obtained from reference TRBV7-2 and TRBJ2-1, is as follows: GAGVSQSPSNKVTEKGKDVELRCDPISGHTALYWYRQSLGQGLEFLIYFQGNSAPDKSGLPSDRFSAERTGGSVSTLTIQRTQQEDSAVYLCASSLEVRGTEKFFGPGTRLTVL.

The V and J genes are TRBV18 and TRBJ1-3; TRBD1 might be the D (5 bases). Trimming shortened V by 2 bases and J by 2 bases, and 10 bases separated the two germline ends. This CDR3 is 15 amino acids long. The germline CDR1 and CDR2 sequences are KGHSH and LQKENI. The CDR3 region has the DNA TGTGCCAGCTCACCAGCGGGGGGACCTGGAAACACCATATATTTT. Its protein product is CASSPAGGPGNTIYF.

The chain employs TRBV6-4 and TRBJ2-1; D is possibly TRBD2 (5 bases). Per germline, CDR1 MRHNA and CDR2 SNTAGT. V lost 3 bases, J lost 10 bases, and 13 bases lay in between. The CDR3 sequence is 13 residues long. CDR3 amino acids: CASSEGRVDEQFF. For the CDR3, the DNA is TGTGCCAGCAGTGAAGGGCGGGTGGACGAGCAGTTCTTC.

V is TRBV28 and J is TRBJ1-5; 7 bases fit TRBD1. The trim removed 2 bases at V and 3 bases at J, leaving 7 bases unmatched. The CDR3 loop spans 16 amino acids. The germline CDR1 and CDR2 sequences are MDHEN and SYDVKM. CDR3 nucleotide sequence: TGTGCCAGCAGTTTACTCGGACAGGTCGCCAATCAGCCCCAGCATTTT. This gives the protein CASSLLGQVANQPQHF. Complete variable domain (other parts from reference TRBV28 and TRBJ1-5): DVKVTQSSRYLVKRTGEKVFLECVQDMDHENMFWYRQDPGLGLRLIYFSYDVKMKEKGDIPEGYSVSREKKERFSLILESASTNQTSMYLCASSLLGQVANQPQHFGDGTRLSIL.

V usage is TRBV5-4 and J usage is TRBJ2-5, with D perhaps matching TRBD2 (5 bases). This CDR3 region has 13 residues. Germline V gene sequence: CDR1 SGHNT, CDR2 YYREEE (reference sequence). V was cut by 0 bases and J by 8 bases, with 11 bases left in between. The chain's CDR3 is CASSLVGGITQYF. The DNA for the CDR3 is TGTGCCAGCAGCTTGGTTGGAGGCATAACCCAGTACTTC.

This chain links TRBV6-5 with TRBJ1-1; 7 bases line up with TRBD1. CDR1 is MNHEY and CDR2 is SVGAGI in the germline V gene. J was trimmed by 7 bases and V by 4 bases; bases with no gene match: 15. The CDR3 is made up of 16 amino acids. CDR3 bases: TGTGCCAGCAGTTTTCAGGGACAGCCCACGGTGGGTGAAGCTTTCTTT. Encoded protein: CASSFQGQPTVGEAFF.

This clone was recorded only once. The chain combines TRBV9 with TRBJ2-3; D possibly corresponds to TRBD2 (5 bases). CDR1 and CDR2 from the germline V gene are SGDLS and YYNGEE. The CDR3 consists of 14 residues. Trimming stripped 0 bases from V and 2 bases from J, with 7 bases between. The chain's CDR3 is CASSVETTTDTQYF. CDR3 coding DNA: TGTGCCAGCAGCGTAGAGACTACCACAGATACGCAGTATTTT.

This clone showed up just once. The rearrangement links TRBV11-3 to TRBJ1-6, with D unresolved. With 0 bases removed from V and 6 bases from J, the gap between germline ends came to 3 bases. This CDR3 comprises 13 residues. Germline V gene sequence: CDR1 SGHNT, CDR2 YENEEA. The CDR3: CASSLDPNSPLHF. CDR3 nucleotides: TGTGCCAGCAGCTTAGATCCTAATTCACCCCTCCACTTT.